This T cell receptor (beta chain) is from a study of OX40 agonist ivuxolimab in advanced cancers. Overall study context: Of mixed ages from about 20 to 90 and averaging about 56 years, the group was roughly 85% male. Prior anti-PD-1, anti-PD-L1 or anti-CTLA-4 therapy was allowed; 40% had some.

Patients were ruled out by autoimmune disease history or systemic immunosuppression. With baseline, cycle 4 day 1, and cycle 7 day 1 as timepoints, blood was sampled. This CDR3 spans 14 amino acids. The germline V gene encodes CDR1 WSHSY and CDR2 SAAADI. The V gene lost 2 bases and the J gene lost 3 bases, with 10 bases spanning the gap. This clone was recorded once. Sequencing used immunoSEQ multiplex PCR; TCRdb keeps in-frame clones, though not all of them. The sample includes fewer than 100,000 clones, about 90% of them seen just once. This receptor was taken from an adult with an advanced solid tumor such as melanoma, head and neck, liver or kidney cancer. The material was CD4+ or CD8+ T cells sorted from blood, obtained in a trial of the OX40 agonist ivuxolimab. The rearrangement uses TRBV10-2 and TRBJ1-2; TRBD1 might be the D (6 bases). CDR3 sequence reads: CASSEGGGDYGYTF. In nucleotides, the CDR3 is TGCGCCAGCAGTGAGGGTGGGGGCGACTATGGCTACACCTTC.